A selection of T cell receptor beta chains follows, all from one sample in a study of T-cell memory formation after mild COVID-19. TCRdb used MiXCR to reprocess the 5' RACE reads, holding one entry per CDR3 protein. The table lists 150,000 to 200,000 distinct CDR3 sequences, 11% of them singletons. Input material: PBMCs or a T cell subset sorted from them (not recorded which). The origin of the receptors is a man between 18 and 35 years old who had mild COVID-19 (a few samples of this study predate the infection). Cell type and time point are not known. The CDR3 runs from the conserved cysteine through the conserved F or W. D genes are given only for firm matches. Part of the rows lack a size; the others show once, few, many or a class for expanded clones.

TRBJ2-7	NA	TRBV3-2	NA	TGTGCCAGCAGCTCAAAGAGCGGGACTAGGGCCTACGAGCAGTACTTC	CASSSKSGTRAYEQYF
TRBJ2-5	NA	TRBV7-2	few	TGTGCCAGCAGCTCACTAGAGAGAGAGACCCAGTACTTC	CASSSLERETQYF
TRBJ2-1	NA	TRBV5-1	few	TGCGCCAGCAGCGCAGGGATTGGGGCGGGCAATGAGCAGTTCTTC	CASSAGIGAGNEQFF
TRBJ2-5	NA	TRBV20-1	NA	TGCAGTGCTATCGAAAGGGAGACCCAGTACTTC	CSAIERETQYF
TRBJ2-5	TRBD1	TRBV25-1	NA	TGTGCCACCGGACGGACAGGGGACGGCCGGGGACGGGAGACCCAGTACTTC	CATGRTGDGRGRETQYF
TRBJ1-2	NA	TRBV7-2	NA	TGTGCCAGCAGCACAGACAGGATCTATGGCTACACCTTC	CASSTDRIYGYTF
TRBJ2-5	NA	TRBV7-3	few	TGTGCCAGCAGCCTTCAACCGGGCCCGCAGGATGCCCAGTACTTC	CASSLQPGPQDAQYF
TRBJ2-1	NA	TRBV28	few	TGTGCCAGCACCTTCCTCTCCCGCGTCGAGCAGTTCTTC	CASTFLSRVEQFF
TRBJ2-5	NA	TRBV18	few	TGTGCCAGCTCACAGTTTATGGCCGGCAGCCAAGAGACCCAGTACTTC	CASSQFMAGSQETQYF
TRBJ2-3	TRBD2	TRBV5-1	few	TGCGCCATCTCCTACGGACTAGCCGATGGTCCAGATACGCAGTATTTT	CAISYGLADGPDTQYF
TRBJ2-4	TRBD1	TRBV2	NA	TGTGCCAGCCAGAGACCGGGACAGGGGGACATTCAGTACTTC	CASQRPGQGDIQYF
TRBJ2-7	NA	TRBV5-1	NA	TGCGCCAGCAGCTTGGTCAGGGAGGCCTACGAGCAGTACTTC	CASSLVREAYEQYF
TRBJ2-1	NA	TRBV6-5	NA	TGTGCCAGCAGTTCCCAGGTGGTGCATGAGCAGTTCTTC	CASSSQVVHEQFF
TRBJ2-5	NA	TRBV2	few	TGTGCCAGCTGCCATGACCAAGAGACCCAGTACTTC	CASCHDQETQYF
TRBJ1-4	NA	TRBV12-3/TRBV12-4	many	TGTGCCAGCAGTTCACAGGTCCTCTCAACTAATGAAAAACTGTTTTTT	CASSSQVLSTNEKLFF
TRBJ1-2	TRBD1	TRBV4-3	few	TGCGCCAGCAGCCCGCGACAGGGGGTCTATGGCTACACCTTC	CASSPRQGVYGYTF
TRBJ2-3	TRBD2	TRBV10-3	NA	TGTGCCATCAGTGCAAGGACTAGCGGCACAGATACGCAGTATTTT	CAISARTSGTDTQYF
TRBJ2-5	NA	TRBV9	few	TGTGCCAGCAGCCCCCTGGGGGAGACCCAGTACTTC	CASSPLGETQYF
TRBJ2-1	TRBD2	TRBV5-1	few	TGCGCCAGCAGCCCCGATCCAGCGGGGGGGCTGTATGAGCAGTTCTTC	CASSPDPAGGLYEQFF
TRBJ1-2	TRBD1	TRBV28	NA	TGTGCCAGCAGTCCTCGGGACAGGGCGGACCATGGCTACACCTTC	CASSPRDRADHGYTF
TRBJ2-7	NA	TRBV7-9	NA	TGTGCCAGCAGCATACCGGGACGTCCGATATACGAGCAGTACTTC	CASSIPGRPIYEQYF
TRBJ2-2	TRBD2	TRBV2	many	TGTGCCAGCAGCGAGGGACTAGCGGGGGCGAACACCGGGGAGCTGTTTTTT	CASSEGLAGANTGELFF
TRBJ2-3	TRBD2	TRBV2	NA	TGTGCCAGCAGGACGACTCTAGCGGGGGGAACCCGCACAGATACGCAGTATTTT	CASRTTLAGGTRTDTQYF
TRBJ2-7	TRBD2	TRBV12-5	NA	TGTGCTAGTGGTTCTTGGCGGGGGTTCCGTTACGAGCAGTACTTC	CASGSWRGFRYEQYF
TRBJ1-1	TRBD1	TRBV4-1	NA	TGCGCCAGCAGCCAACGCACAGGGGTTGGTACTGAAGCTTTCTTT	CASSQRTGVGTEAFF
TRBJ2-1	NA	TRBV7-2	NA	TGTGCCAGCAGCTTAGCTGCCCTGACAGCCTCCTACAATGAGCAGTTCTTC	CASSLAALTASYNEQFF
TRBJ2-1	NA	TRBV24-1	NA	TGTGCCACCAGTGATTTGCAAGCTCGGGGGCAGTTCTTC	CATSDLQARGQFF
TRBJ1-2	NA	TRBV5-6	NA	TGTGCCAGCACAGGACTCCGCGGCTACACCTTC	CASTGLRGYTF
TRBJ2-1	NA	TRBV27	NA	TGTGCCAGCAGTCGTAACTATGAGCAGTTCTTC	CASSRNYEQFF
TRBJ1-1	NA	TRBV7-9	few	TGTGCCAGCAGCTTAGCAGGGGCGGTTGAAGCTTTCTTT	CASSLAGAVEAFF
TRBJ2-2	NA	TRBV2	NA	TGTGCCATCCGGAGGTACAGACCGAACACCGGGGAGCTGTTTTTT	CAIRRYRPNTGELFF
TRBJ1-6	NA	TRBV12-3/TRBV12-4	NA	TGTGCCAGCAGTCCCTCCCGGACGACTTCACCCCTCCACTTT	CASSPSRTTSPLHF
TRBJ2-7	NA	TRBV6-5	NA	TGTGCCAGCACACCACCGGGATCCTACGAGCAGTACTTC	CASTPPGSYEQYF
TRBJ1-5	NA	TRBV12-3/TRBV12-4	few	TGTGCCAGCAGTGCACAGGGTAGTGCAAATCAGCCCCAGCATTTT	CASSAQGSANQPQHF
TRBJ2-5	NA	TRBV7-2	NA	TGTGCCAGCAGCCTCAGGGAGACCTGGTACCAAGAGACCCAGTACTTC	CASSLRETWYQETQYF
TRBJ2-5	TRBD2	TRBV5-1	few	TGCGCCAGCAGCTTGATAGCGGGGGTAGAGACCCAGTACTTC	CASSLIAGVETQYF
TRBJ2-5	NA	TRBV2	many	TGTGCCAGCAGTGATGTAGGGACATCCCAAGAGACCCAGTACTTC	CASSDVGTSQETQYF
TRBJ2-5	TRBD2	TRBV19	NA	TGTGCCAGTAGTATTAGCGGGGGCATGGAGACCCAGTACTTC	CASSISGGMETQYF
TRBJ2-3	NA	TRBV5-1	many	TGCGCCAGCAGCTTAATCAGGAGCACAGATACGCAGTATTTT	CASSLIRSTDTQYF
TRBJ2-3	TRBD2	TRBV7-8	many	TGTGCCAGCAGCTGGCGGGGGGTCACAGATACGCAGTATTTT	CASSWRGVTDTQYF
TRBJ1-2	TRBD1	TRBV10-3	NA	TGTGCCATCAGCCCGACAGGGATTATGTCCCTTAACTATGGCTACACCTTC	CAISPTGIMSLNYGYTF
TRBJ2-5	NA	TRBV5-1	few	TGCGCCAGCAGCTTGTTTCTGGGGGTACAAGAGACCCAGTACTTC	CASSLFLGVQETQYF
TRBJ2-3	TRBD2	TRBV2	NA	TGTGCCAGCAGTGACTTGGCGGGGGGAGATACGCAGTATTTT	CASSDLAGGDTQYF
TRBJ2-3	NA	TRBV12-5	few	TGTGCTAGTGGTTCCAAAAGCACAGATACGCAGTATTTT	CASGSKSTDTQYF
TRBJ2-2	TRBD1	TRBV24-1	few	TGTGCCACCAGTGAACAGGGGGTCACCGGGGAGCTGTTTTTT	CATSEQGVTGELFF
TRBJ1-2	TRBD1	TRBV12-3/TRBV12-4	NA	TGTGCCAGCAGTCAGACAGGGGGCCGGGGCTACACCTTC	CASSQTGGRGYTF
TRBJ2-1	TRBD1	TRBV12-3/TRBV12-4	NA	TGTGCCAGCAGAACGGACAGGGGTAGGCGTGAGCAGTTCTTC	CASRTDRGRREQFF